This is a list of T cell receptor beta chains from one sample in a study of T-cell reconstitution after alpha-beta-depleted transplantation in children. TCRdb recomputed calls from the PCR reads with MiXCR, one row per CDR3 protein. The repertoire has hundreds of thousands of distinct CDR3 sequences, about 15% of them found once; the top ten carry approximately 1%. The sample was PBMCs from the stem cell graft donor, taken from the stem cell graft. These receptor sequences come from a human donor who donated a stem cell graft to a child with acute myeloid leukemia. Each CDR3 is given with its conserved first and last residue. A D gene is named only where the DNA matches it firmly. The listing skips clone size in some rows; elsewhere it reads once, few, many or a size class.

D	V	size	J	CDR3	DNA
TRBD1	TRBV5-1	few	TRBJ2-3	CASSVRDRADTQYF	TGCGCCAGCAGCGTCCGGGACAGGGCAGATACGCAGTATTTT
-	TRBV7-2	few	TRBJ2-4	CASSLFQLTKGKNIQYF	TGTGCCAGCAGCTTATTCCAGCTTACTAAGGGCAAAAACATTCAGTACTTC
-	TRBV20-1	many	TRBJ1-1	CSAGGGQNTEAFF	TGCAGTGCTGGAGGGGGGCAGAACACTGAAGCTTTCTTT
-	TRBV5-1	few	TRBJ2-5	CASSFKYQETQYF	TGCGCCAGCAGCTTCAAGTACCAAGAGACCCAGTACTTC
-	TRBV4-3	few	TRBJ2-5	CASSQDSARKETQYF	TGCGCCAGCAGCCAAGATTCGGCCCGCAAAGAGACCCAGTACTTC
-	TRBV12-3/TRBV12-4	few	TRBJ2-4	CASSAGILAKNIQYF	TGTGCCAGCAGTGCAGGGATTTTAGCCAAAAACATTCAGTACTTC
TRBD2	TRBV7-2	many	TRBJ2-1	CASSSRLAGGRNEQFF	TGTGCCAGCAGCTCCCGACTAGCGGGGGGGCGGAATGAGCAGTTCTTC
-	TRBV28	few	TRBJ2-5	CASTRTPLQETQYF	TGTGCCAGCACGAGGACCCCCTTACAAGAGACCCAGTACTTC
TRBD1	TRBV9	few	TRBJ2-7	CASSVDTGASRYEQYF	TGTGCCAGCAGCGTAGACACAGGGGCGAGTCGCTACGAGCAGTACTTC
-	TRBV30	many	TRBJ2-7	CAWSPQGTREQYF	TGTGCCTGGAGTCCCCAGGGGACGAGGGAGCAGTACTTC
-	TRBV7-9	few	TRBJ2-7	CATRAGGGYEQYF	TGTGCAACCCGGGCCGGTGGTGGGTACGAGCAGTACTTC
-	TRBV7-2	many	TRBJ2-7	CASSPGPLREQYF	TGTGCCAGCAGCCCCGGACCCCTGAGGGAGCAGTACTTC
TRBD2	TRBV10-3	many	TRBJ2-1	CAISEYGTSGGPTNEQFF	TGTGCCATCAGTGAATACGGGACTAGCGGGGGCCCAACCAATGAGCAGTTCTTC
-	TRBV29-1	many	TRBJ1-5	CSVGAGVGQPQHF	TGCAGCGTTGGGGCCGGGGTTGGGCAGCCCCAGCATTTT
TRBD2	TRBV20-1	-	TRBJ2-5	CCADGTSGGAGETQYF	TGCTGTGCGGATGGGACTAGCGGGGGGGCCGGTGAGACCCAGTACTTC
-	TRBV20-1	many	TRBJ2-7	CSARDFQGSYEQYF	TGCAGTGCTAGAGATTTCCAGGGTTCCTACGAGCAGTACTTC
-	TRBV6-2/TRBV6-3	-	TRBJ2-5	CASSYRAPGETQYF	TGTGCCAGCAGTTACCGTGCCCCAGGGGAGACCCAGTACTTC
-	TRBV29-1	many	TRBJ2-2	CSADSPNTGELFF	TGCAGCGCTGACAGTCCGAACACCGGGGAGCTGTTTTTT
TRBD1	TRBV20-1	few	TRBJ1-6	CSATRSRGSENSPLHF	TGCAGTGCTACGAGATCCAGGGGGTCGGAAAATTCACCCCTCCACTTT
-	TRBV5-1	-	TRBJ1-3	CASSQDGSSGNTIYF	TGCGCCAGCAGCCAAGACGGTAGCTCTGGAAACACCATATATTTT